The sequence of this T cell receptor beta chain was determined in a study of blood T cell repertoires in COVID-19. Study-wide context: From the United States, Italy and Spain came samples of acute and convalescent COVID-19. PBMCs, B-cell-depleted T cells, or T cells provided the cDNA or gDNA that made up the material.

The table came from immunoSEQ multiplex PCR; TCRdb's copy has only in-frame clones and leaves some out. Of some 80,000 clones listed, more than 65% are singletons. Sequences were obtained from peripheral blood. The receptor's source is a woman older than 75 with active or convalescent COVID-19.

CDR3 DNA: TGCGCCAGCAGCCAAGCTGGGAGGACCCGCACAGATACGCAGTATTTT. It is translated as CASSQAGRTRTDTQYF. The gene calls are TRBV4-1 and TRBJ2-3; the D gene is possibly TRBD2 (6 bases). Deletions cut 1 base from V and 1 base from J, with 12 bases between. Germline CDR1 is MGHRA and CDR2 is YSYEKL. The CDR3 sequence is 16 residues long.